This T cell receptor (beta chain) was sequenced in a study of long-term antiretroviral therapy in people with HIV (dated by TCRdb to 2021 to 2024). Background on the whole study: Collection of the earliest samples took place about a decade ahead of the 2015 WHO recommendation for immediate ART, at a time when ART was typically delayed until CD4 counts fell. This retrospective serial study examined whether starting ART and sustained HIV suppression were associated with changes in the composition and diversity of the TRB repertoire in peripheral blood. No cross-contamination during QIAcube processing was shown when test extractions of a monoclonal T-cell line were performed alongside about 33 polyclonal samples. Eleven of the 30 participants with HIV were female. From some 33 adults with confirmed HIV infection, the cohort provided 150 to 200 cryopreserved PBMC samples, gathered serially across a mean of approximately six years (range 1-12).

The immunoSEQ hsTCRB v3.0 assay was used at survey level resolution to sequence the TRB variable region. The target sequencing depth for TRB was about 40,000-50,000 T-cell genomes per sample. TRB libraries were pooled and sequenced on an Illumina MiSeq using a v3 150-cycle kit. Per the source publication's procedure: Repertoire analysis was performed in R inside a reproducible Nextflow workflow that covered QC, data transformation and analysis. LymphoSeq2, an R package for AIRR-Seq data exploration, was used to implement custom analyses. After excluding a handful of samples that yielded fewer than 5000 total TRB sequences, 150 to 200 HIV repertoires remained for analysis. Of the roughly 180 retained HIV repertoires, roughly 61 were collected before and 129 after ART initiation. Repertoires were downsampled to 5000 TRB nucleotide sequences, and summary statistics were averaged over 100 downsampling iterations. TRB sequences were retained for analysis only if CDR3 regions of at least seven amino acids were present. Diversity was assessed using a clonality score derived from Shannon entropy and using the Gini coefficient. In repertoire networks, the top 5000 CDR3 amino acid sequences were linked whenever an edit distance of one separated two sequences. For TRB CDR3 amino acid sequences, GLIPH2 was used to predict antigen specificity groups and MHC restriction. To flag known associations with CMV, EBV, HIV or tissue antigens, CDR3 amino acid sequences were compared against VDJdb and McPAS-TCR. Pre-ART, post-ART and control groups were compared with Wilcoxon signed-rank tests and Holm-Bonferroni correction. Not all clones reach the TCRdb copy of this immuneACCESS table, which keeps in-frame sequences only. Checked studies attribute under half of the gap to unresolved V genes and leave the rest unexplained. V and J calls plus clone size are reproduced from that table; the DNA served to infer D and trimming. The sample data list approximately 24,000 clones, and around 88% of these were observed just once. The top ten constitute 5% to 6.5% of the sample.

What the work shows at the level of the full study, not this receptor alone: At every time point, the repertoire was dominated by expanded TRB clones first identified before ART initiation, although this dominance fluctuated and, in many PLHIV, declined after ART. No data were available on ART adherence, viral resistance or therapy changes, limiting inferences about post-ART repertoire changes. The samples were dated from about 2003 to 2018, and the ART regimens that were used may be less effective than current ART regimens. Starting ART was linked to a significant rise in TRB diversity, yet even with long-term ART the diversity remained significantly lower than in transplant donor controls. Because pre-ART samples had limited cell numbers, profiling was done on unsorted PBMC rather than on sorted CD4+ and CD8+ T cells. Owing to limited PBMC availability, only the TCR beta chain was sequenced, without alpha chain pairing. Compared with controls, HIV repertoires had narrower CDR3 length ranges, and the network structure pointed to an antigen-experienced repertoire that shifted only slightly toward naive after ART.

Inclusion was restricted to participants for whom at least one PBMC sample before ART initiation and at least two post-ART samples were available. Treatment was received in the United States of America by all participants with HIV. Before DNA extraction, cryopreserved samples of roughly 0.9-11 million PBMC were thawed and washed. At the time of the earliest PBMC sample, participants with HIV were aged between roughly 23 and 60 years. Each participant contributed PBMC samples from 1-4 timepoints before ART initiation and 2-8 timepoints after ART initiation, with a median of 7 samples. Serial HIV viral load, CD4+ T-cell count, ART history and demographic data were obtained for every participant. Genomic DNA was extracted from unsorted PBMC with a Qiagen kit on a QIAcube, with processing performed in batches of 12 samples. About this clone: Its specific antigen is unknown. Base-call qualities are not available, and no considerably larger clone is one nucleotide away.

From cysteine to phenylalanine, the CDR3 is 14 amino acids long. Only the CDR3 DNA stays, 42 bases, in frame from base 1. The junction carries 14 bases between V and J, which are trimmed by 2 bases and 6 bases respectively. Looking up the germline V gene yields CDR1 SGDLS and CDR2 YYNGEE. The source was unsorted PBMCs, collected almost 4.6 years after starting antiretroviral therapy. The rearranged chain carries TRBV9 and TRBJ1-1; the D gene is possibly TRBD1, with 6 bases matching. This TCR was sampled from a man between 25 and 39 years old with HIV. The DNA sequence is given as TGTGCCAGCAGCGTTAGGGGGGAGGGCGCTGAAGCTTTCTTT. Translation gives CASSVRGEGAEAFF.